Listed below are T cell receptor beta chains from one sample, sequenced in a study of T cell changes during pregnancy in multiple sclerosis. Assay used: immunoSEQ multiplex PCR; TCRdb lists only in-frame clones, some missing. The sample lists about 77,000 clones; roughly 91% were seen once. This sample comprised peripheral blood, obtained after pregnancy. Every receptor here comes from a female donor in good health, enrolled as a control in a pregnancy study. Both conserved end residues are part of each CDR3. The order of the fields is J gene, clone size, V gene, D gene, CDR3 protein, CDR3 DNA. D genes are given only for firm matches. The size field is filled for only some rows; it gives once, few, many or a size class.

j_call: TRBJ2-1
clone_size: -
v_call: TRBV10-3
d_call: TRBD2
cdr3_aa: CATGLAGGRNEQFF
cdr3_nt: TGTGCCACGGGACTAGCGGGAGGCCGGAATGAGCAGTTCTTC

j_call: TRBJ2-1
clone_size: once
v_call: TRBV2
d_call: -
cdr3_aa: CASSVDRSSYNEQFF
cdr3_nt: TGTGCCAGCAGTGTGGATAGGAGCTCCTACAATGAGCAGTTCTTC

j_call: TRBJ2-5
clone_size: -
v_call: TRBV2
d_call: -
cdr3_aa: CASIRETQYF
cdr3_nt: TGTGCCAGCATTCGAGAGACCCAGTACTTC

j_call: TRBJ2-5
clone_size: once
v_call: TRBV29-1
d_call: -
cdr3_aa: CSVAGGPFGETQYF
cdr3_nt: TGCAGCGTTGCTGGGGGCCCGTTTGGGGAGACCCAGTACTTC

j_call: TRBJ1-5
clone_size: -
v_call: TRBV30
d_call: -
cdr3_aa: CAWIASRPGPHNQPQHF
cdr3_nt: TGTGCCTGGATAGCGTCCAGGCCAGGTCCTCACAATCAGCCCCAGCATTTT

j_call: TRBJ2-1
clone_size: -
v_call: TRBV7-6
d_call: TRBD2
cdr3_aa: CASSLGLAGGPGEQFF
cdr3_nt: TGTGCCAGCAGCTTAGGCCTAGCGGGAGGGCCTGGTGAGCAGTTCTTC

j_call: TRBJ2-1
clone_size: -
v_call: TRBV15
d_call: TRBD1
cdr3_aa: CATSRDSGTGKNEQFF
cdr3_nt: TGTGCCACCAGCAGAGACTCCGGGACAGGAAAAAATGAGCAGTTCTTC

j_call: TRBJ1-2
clone_size: -
v_call: TRBV15
d_call: -
cdr3_aa: CATRGAGEGVGYGYTF
cdr3_nt: TGTGCCACCCGTGGGGCAGGGGAGGGAGTTGGCTATGGCTACACCTTC

j_call: TRBJ2-1
clone_size: -
v_call: TRBV6-5
d_call: -
cdr3_aa: CASSPQHNEQFF
cdr3_nt: TGTGCCAGCAGCCCACAGCACAATGAGCAGTTCTTC

j_call: TRBJ2-2
clone_size: -
v_call: TRBV11-3
d_call: -
cdr3_aa: CASSDVGGGLNTGELFF
cdr3_nt: TGTGCCAGCAGCGACGTAGGGGGGGGCCTGAACACCGGGGAGCTGTTTTTT

j_call: TRBJ2-1
clone_size: once
v_call: TRBV14
d_call: -
cdr3_aa: CASSPVSLYNEQFF
cdr3_nt: TGTGCCAGCAGCCCCGTCAGTCTGTACAATGAGCAGTTCTTC

j_call: TRBJ1-4
clone_size: once
v_call: TRBV15
d_call: -
cdr3_aa: CATSPRQDFGKLFF
cdr3_nt: TGTGCCACCAGCCCCCGACAGGATTTCGGAAAACTGTTTTTT

j_call: TRBJ2-7
clone_size: -
v_call: TRBV13
d_call: TRBD1
cdr3_aa: CASSYRGSYEQYF
cdr3_nt: TGTGCCAGCAGCTACAGGGGATCCTACGAGCAGTACTTC

j_call: TRBJ1-2
clone_size: -
v_call: TRBV2
d_call: -
cdr3_aa: CASTQTLNYGYTF
cdr3_nt: TGTGCCAGCACCCAGACTCTTAACTATGGCTACACCTTC

j_call: TRBJ2-3
clone_size: -
v_call: TRBV11-1
d_call: TRBD2
cdr3_aa: CASSLARGAPLTNRHTQYF
cdr3_nt: TGTGCCAGCAGCTTAGCGCGGGGGGCGCCATTGACCAATCGACATACGCAGTATTTT

j_call: TRBJ1-6
clone_size: once
v_call: TRBV19
d_call: TRBD1
cdr3_aa: CASATGGGLPLHF
cdr3_nt: TGTGCCAGTGCGACAGGGGGTGGTCTACCCCTCCACTTT

j_call: TRBJ1-3
clone_size: -
v_call: TRBV9
d_call: -
cdr3_aa: CASSVAPAGLSGNTIYF
cdr3_nt: TGTGCCAGCAGCGTAGCCCCAGCGGGACTCTCTGGAAACACCATATATTTT

j_call: TRBJ1-1
clone_size: -
v_call: TRBV7-9
d_call: TRBD1
cdr3_aa: CASSPGTGVSTEAFF
cdr3_nt: TGTGCCAGCAGCCCTGGGACAGGGGTTTCCACTGAAGCTTTCTTT

j_call: TRBJ1-4
clone_size: -
v_call: TRBV6-1
d_call: -
cdr3_aa: CASSVGSLAGVWNEKLFF
cdr3_nt: TGTGCCAGCAGTGTGGGCAGTCTGGCGGGGGTGTGGAATGAAAAACTGTTTTTT

j_call: TRBJ1-1
clone_size: -
v_call: TRBV7-6
d_call: -
cdr3_aa: CASSLAGDRNTEAFF
cdr3_nt: TGTGCCAGCAGCTTGGCGGGGGATAGGAACACTGAAGCTTTCTTT

j_call: TRBJ2-3
clone_size: -
v_call: TRBV19
d_call: -
cdr3_aa: CASSNRDTQYF
cdr3_nt: TGTGCCAGTAGTAACAGGGATACGCAGTATTTT

j_call: TRBJ2-7
clone_size: -
v_call: TRBV7-9
d_call: TRBD1
cdr3_aa: CASSQKRTGGYEQYF
cdr3_nt: TGTGCCAGCAGCCAGAAAAGGACAGGGGGCTACGAGCAGTACTTC

j_call: TRBJ2-1
clone_size: -
v_call: TRBV10-1
d_call: TRBD2
cdr3_aa: CASSTGTSGANEQFF
cdr3_nt: TGCGCCAGCAGTACCGGGACTAGCGGGGCTAATGAGCAGTTCTTC

j_call: TRBJ1-1
clone_size: -
v_call: TRBV7-9
d_call: -
cdr3_aa: CASSPWTDSNTEAFF
cdr3_nt: TGTGCCAGCAGCCCCTGGACAGACTCTAACACTGAAGCTTTCTTT

j_call: TRBJ1-2
clone_size: -
v_call: TRBV27
d_call: -
cdr3_aa: CASSPEGVGYGYTF
cdr3_nt: TGTGCCAGCAGTCCCGAGGGGGTAGGCTATGGCTACACCTTC

j_call: TRBJ2-1
clone_size: -
v_call: TRBV6-1
d_call: -
cdr3_aa: CASSSMSYNEQFF
cdr3_nt: TGTGCCAGCAGTAGCATGTCCTACAATGAGCAGTTCTTC

j_call: TRBJ2-1
clone_size: -
v_call: TRBV7-3
d_call: -
cdr3_aa: CASSPQGGEQFF
cdr3_nt: TGTGCCAGCAGCCCCCAGGGTGGTGAGCAGTTCTTC

j_call: TRBJ1-2
clone_size: -
v_call: TRBV29-1
d_call: TRBD1
cdr3_aa: CSVRQGNYGYTF
cdr3_nt: TGCAGCGTTAGACAGGGAAACTATGGCTACACCTTC

j_call: TRBJ2-5
clone_size: -
v_call: TRBV4-2
d_call: TRBD2
cdr3_aa: CASSQGLAAQETQYF
cdr3_nt: TGTGCCAGCAGCCAAGGACTAGCGGCACAAGAGACCCAGTACTTC

j_call: TRBJ2-1
clone_size: -
v_call: TRBV7-3
d_call: -
cdr3_aa: CASSLSMANEQFF
cdr3_nt: TGTGCCAGCAGCTTAAGCATGGCCAATGAGCAGTTCTTC

j_call: TRBJ1-4
clone_size: -
v_call: TRBV5-1
d_call: TRBD1
cdr3_aa: CASSLTGGDEKLFF
cdr3_nt: TGCGCCAGCAGCCTGACAGGGGGCGACGAAAAACTGTTTTTT

j_call: TRBJ2-7
clone_size: -
v_call: TRBV7-9
d_call: TRBD2
cdr3_aa: CASNVLEGTTYEQYF
cdr3_nt: TGTGCCAGCAATGTGTTAGAGGGGACTACCTACGAGCAGTACTTC

j_call: TRBJ2-1
clone_size: -
v_call: TRBV28
d_call: TRBD2
cdr3_aa: CASSSRTSGSYNEQFF
cdr3_nt: TGTGCCAGCAGTTCCCGGACTAGCGGGAGCTACAATGAGCAGTTCTTC

j_call: TRBJ1-3
clone_size: once
v_call: TRBV27
d_call: TRBD1
cdr3_aa: CASSPWTGGTGNTIYF
cdr3_nt: TGTGCCAGCAGTCCCTGGACAGGGGGGACTGGAAACACCATATATTTT

j_call: TRBJ2-7
clone_size: -
v_call: TRBV19
d_call: TRBD2
cdr3_aa: CASSTSGEYYEQYF
cdr3_nt: TGTGCCAGTAGTACTAGCGGGGAGTACTACGAGCAGTACTTC

j_call: TRBJ1-3
clone_size: once
v_call: TRBV7-8
d_call: -
cdr3_aa: CASSLAGSSGNTIYF
cdr3_nt: TGTGCCAGCAGCTTAGCGGGGAGCTCTGGAAACACCATATATTTT

j_call: TRBJ1-4
clone_size: once
v_call: TRBV23-1
d_call: -
cdr3_aa: CASSHLTALKGEKLFF
cdr3_nt: TGCGCCAGCAGTCACTTGACAGCCTTGAAAGGTGAAAAACTGTTTTTT

j_call: TRBJ2-1
clone_size: -
v_call: TRBV7-9
d_call: -
cdr3_aa: CASSLVGGNEQFF
cdr3_nt: TGTGCCAGCAGCTTAGTTGGGGGGAATGAGCAGTTCTTC

j_call: TRBJ2-3
clone_size: -
v_call: TRBV29-1
d_call: TRBD2
cdr3_aa: CSVDATSVLDTQYF
cdr3_nt: TGCAGCGTTGACGCGACTAGCGTTTTGGATACGCAGTATTTT

j_call: TRBJ1-1
clone_size: few
v_call: TRBV7-3
d_call: -
cdr3_aa: CASSSQGLNTEAFF
cdr3_nt: TGTGCCAGCAGCTCCCAGGGGTTGAACACTGAAGCTTTCTTT

j_call: TRBJ1-4
clone_size: -
v_call: TRBV11-1
d_call: -
cdr3_aa: CASSARPGGPTNEKLFF
cdr3_nt: TGTGCCAGCAGCGCTCGTCCGGGGGGGCCAACTAATGAAAAACTGTTTTTT

j_call: TRBJ1-5
clone_size: -
v_call: TRBV28
d_call: TRBD1
cdr3_aa: CASKLEQGSNQPQHF
cdr3_nt: TGTGCCAGCAAACTGGAACAGGGGAGCAATCAGCCCCAGCATTTT

j_call: TRBJ1-4
clone_size: -
v_call: TRBV18
d_call: TRBD1
cdr3_aa: CASSPDRVGLFF
cdr3_nt: TGTGCCAGCTCACCCGACAGGGTAGGACTGTTTTTT

j_call: TRBJ1-2
clone_size: -
v_call: TRBV29-1
d_call: -
cdr3_aa: CSVLPGLSNYGYTF
cdr3_nt: TGCAGCGTTCTCCCCGGTTTATCTAACTATGGCTACACCTTC

j_call: TRBJ2-1
clone_size: -
v_call: TRBV7-3
d_call: -
cdr3_aa: CASSSTGFHEQFF
cdr3_nt: TGTGCCAGCAGCTCCACAGGGTTCCATGAGCAGTTCTTC

j_call: TRBJ2-3
clone_size: -
v_call: TRBV11-1
d_call: -
cdr3_aa: CASSGQGTDTQYF
cdr3_nt: TGTGCCAGCAGCGGACAAGGCACAGATACGCAGTATTTT

j_call: TRBJ2-5
clone_size: -
v_call: TRBV4-3
d_call: TRBD1
cdr3_aa: CASSQGTGQETQYF
cdr3_nt: TGCGCCAGCAGCCAAGGGACAGGGCAGGAGACCCAGTACTTC

j_call: TRBJ2-3
clone_size: -
v_call: TRBV5-1
d_call: -
cdr3_aa: CASSQSGTNTDTQYF
cdr3_nt: TGCGCCAGCAGCCAGAGCGGTACTAACACAGATACGCAGTATTTT

j_call: TRBJ2-7
clone_size: -
v_call: TRBV7-3
d_call: TRBD1
cdr3_aa: CASSLGDRGPEQYF
cdr3_nt: TGTGCCAGCAGCTTGGGGGACAGGGGACCCGAGCAGTACTTC

j_call: TRBJ2-5
clone_size: -
v_call: TRBV4-2
d_call: -
cdr3_aa: CASSRDQETQYF
cdr3_nt: TGTGCCAGCAGCCGCGATCAAGAGACCCAGTACTTC

j_call: TRBJ1-1
clone_size: -
v_call: TRBV19
d_call: -
cdr3_aa: CASSHLDSKGEAFF
cdr3_nt: TGTGCCAGTAGTCACCTGGACAGCAAGGGTGAAGCTTTCTTT

j_call: TRBJ2-4
clone_size: -
v_call: TRBV29-1
d_call: TRBD1
cdr3_aa: CSVRQGNIQYF
cdr3_nt: TGCAGCGTGCGACAGGGCAACATTCAGTACTTC

j_call: TRBJ2-2
clone_size: -
v_call: TRBV2
d_call: -
cdr3_aa: CASRATSPGELFF
cdr3_nt: TGTGCCAGCAGGGCCACTAGCCCCGGGGAGCTGTTTTTT

j_call: TRBJ2-7
clone_size: -
v_call: TRBV18
d_call: TRBD1
cdr3_aa: CASSPTGERAYEQYF
cdr3_nt: TGTGCCAGCTCACCTACAGGGGAAAGAGCTTACGAGCAGTACTTC

j_call: TRBJ1-2
clone_size: -
v_call: TRBV6-5
d_call: -
cdr3_aa: CASSSQTHYGYTF
cdr3_nt: TGTGCCAGCAGTTCACAAACCCACTATGGCTACACCTTC